This entry concerns a single T cell receptor (beta chain). Its antigen is currently unknown. V was clipped by 5 bases and J by 8 bases; unmatched bases: 10. Germline CDR1 and CDR2: SEHNR and FQNEAQ (reference sequence). The CDR3 loop spans 16 amino acids. The sample comes from a study of vaccination and CD4 T cells after COVID-19. Study-level information: Post-vaccine sample collection happened at a median of approximately 77 days after dose two, ranging 14 to 241. As a positive control, some control cultures were given a CEFX pool, while others were given an HIV-1 Nef pool or no peptide.

Cultured CD4+ T cells had their DNA profiled by the Oncomine TCR Beta short-read assay. TCRdb re-analysed the PCR reads in MiXCR, keeping a single row per CDR3 protein. The table has some 5,000 distinct CDR3 sequences, about half seen once. Treatment here: roughly 10-day PBMC culture with coronavirus spike peptide pools or control peptides (ViraFEST assay). TCR sequencing followed the expansion of antigen-specific T cells with peptide pools in ViraFEST. Whole-study results and caveats: Relatively few convalescent patients were studied, without early post-infection timepoints.

The receptor was isolated from a human donor who had recovered from COVID-19. The V and J genes are TRBV7-9 and TRBJ1-4, with 11 nucleotides matching TRBD1. Sequencing was performed on CD4+ T cells from blood, cultured in vitro. CDR3 amino acids: CASSLRRGQGDEKLFF. DNA of the CDR3: TGTGCCAGCAGCCTCCGCCGGGGACAGGGGGACGAAAAACTGTTTTTT.